This TCR beta chain was observed in a study of long-term antiretroviral therapy in people with HIV. Study information: The 2015 immediate-ART recommendation was preceded by the earliest samples by about a decade.

The immunoSEQ assay was v3.0, run at survey level. Per-sample targets for sequencing were roughly 35,000-50,000 T-cell genomes. Here immunoSEQ multiplex PCR was the method, and the copy in TCRdb shows in-frame clones only, minus some. The table records approximately 25,000 clones, approximately 82% of them present only once. Study findings and constraints: Clones showing expansion before ART dominated the repertoire at all time points.

This clone was observed once. The antigen is unknown. The CDR3 spans 14 residues. CDR1 MNHNY and CDR2 SVGAGI come from the germline V gene (reference sequence). The ends were cut back, 8 bases at V and 5 bases at J, with 18 bases in the middle. This receptor was identified in a middle-aged man with HIV. The chain links TRBV6-6 to TRBJ2-5; a weak D match, TRBD1 (5 bases). The sequencing here drew on unsorted PBMCs, taken 3 years after starting antiretroviral therapy. CDR3 in amino acids: CASLSRVGDETQYF. The CDR3 bases are TGTGCCAGCTTATCAAGGGTAGGGGATGAGACCCAGTACTTC.